The 29 T cell receptor beta chains below all came from one sample that was sequenced in a study of blood T cell repertoires in COVID-19 (dated by TCRdb to 2020 to 2021). The library relied on the immunoSEQ multiplex PCR assay. What TCRdb holds here is the immuneACCESS table cut down to in-frame rearrangements. Part of the clones is not present; checked against another copy, under half of the missing clones reflect an unresolved V gene, and the others are unexplained. The sample table shows 300,000 to 400,000 clones, and around nine tenths are seen once. Under 8.5% of the sample lies in the top ten. Specimen: peripheral blood. The receptors were sampled from an older woman with COVID-19, enrolled during active disease.

The chain joins TRBV7-2 to TRBJ2-7; TRBD1 matches 7 bases. The CDR3 covers 14 residues. The V and J ends lost 7 bases and 5 bases, in that order; junction bases with no gene match: 11. From germline, CDR1 is SGHTA and CDR2 FQGNSA. CDR3 nucleotides: TGTGCCAGCACCGTAAGACAGGGTGGGAACGAGCAGTACTTC. Protein: CASTVRQGGNEQYF.

The chain combines TRBV3-1 (or the pseudogene TRBV3-2) with TRBJ2-1, with D maybe TRBD1 (6 bases). CDR1 and CDR2 (germline): LGHDT, YNNKEL (reference sequence). V was cut by 2 bases and J by 8 bases, with 16 bases left in between. This CDR3 has 15 residues. In nucleotides, the CDR3 is TGTGCCAGCAGCCAACTACAGGGTGCAGGAGATGAGCAGTTCTTC. Residues: CASSQLQGAGDEQFF.

The rearrangement joins TRBV6-5 to TRBJ2-1, with D tentatively TRBD1 (6 bases). V was clipped by 2 bases and J by 0 bases, with 8 bases between them. Per germline, CDR1 MNHEY and CDR2 SVGAGI. The CDR3 spans 15 residues. This CDR3 reads CASSYDRPSYNEQFF. The CDR3 DNA sequence: TGTGCCAGCAGTTACGACAGGCCCTCCTACAATGAGCAGTTCTTC.

A single count supports this clone. This CDR3 reads CASRTGGYYEQYF. DNA for the CDR3: TGCGCCAGCCGGACAGGGGGGTATTACGAGCAGTACTTC. The rearrangement links TRBV10-1 to TRBJ2-7, with 10 positions matching TRBD1. Looked up from germline, CDR1 is WNHNN and CDR2 is SYGVQD (reference sequence). V trimming: 8 bases; J trimming: 4 bases; junction bases outside the gene matches: 5. The CDR3 extends over 13 amino acids.

The V and J genes are TRBV9 and TRBJ1-2; D is ambiguous. Germline V CDR1 and CDR2: SGDLS, YYNGEE. Between the trimmed V and J ends, which lost 0 bases and 4 bases, there was a span of 7 bases. The CDR3 is 13 amino acids. The CDR3 nucleotides read TGTGCCAGCAGCGTAGATGACACCTATGGCTACACCTTC. Protein product: CASSVDDTYGYTF. Variable domain in full (rest from reference TRBV9 and TRBJ1-2): DSGVTQTPKHLITATGQRVTLRCSPRSGDLSVYWYQQSLDQGLQFLIQYYNGEERAKGNILERFSAQQFPDLHSELNLSSLELGDSALYFCASSVDDTYGYTFGSGTRLTVV.

V is TRBV5-1 and J is TRBJ2-7; 7 positions match TRBD1. This CDR3 has 13 amino acids. Trimming at V came to 0 bases and at J to 5 bases, leaving 2 bases not matched to a gene. CDR1 and CDR2 (germline): SGHRS, YFSETQ. The CDR3 loop reads CASSLGGQNEQYF. DNA of the CDR3: TGCGCCAGCAGCTTGGGGGGACAGAACGAGCAGTACTTC. Together with reference TRBV5-1 and TRBJ2-7, the CDR3 gives the full variable domain: KAGVTQTPRYLIKTRGQQVTLSCSPISGHRSVSWYQQTPGQGLQFLFEYFSETQRNKGNFPGRFSGRQFSNSRSEMNVSTLELGDSALYLCASSLGGQNEQYFGPGTRLTVT.

The J gene is TRBJ2-7, the V gene TRBV5-1, with 8 bases fitting TRBD1. The CDR3 covers 15 residues. V shed 0 bases and J 3 bases; nucleotides not matched to a gene: 5. CDR1 is SGHRS and CDR2 is YFSETQ in the germline V gene. CDR3 in amino acids: CASSLAPGGSYEQYF. The CDR3 DNA reads TGCGCCAGCAGCTTGGCGCCAGGGGGCAGCTACGAGCAGTACTTC.

In its sample, this clone was seen once. The chain employs TRBV4-1 and TRBJ2-7; 7 bases are a match to TRBD1. Trimming at V came to 3 bases and at J to 6 bases, leaving 11 bases not matched to a gene. Germline V gene sequence: CDR1 MGHRA, CDR2 YSYEKL. The CDR3 covers 15 residues. This CDR3 reads CASSHGDSPLREQYF. The CDR3, as DNA: TGCGCCAGCAGCCATGGGGACAGCCCCTTGCGCGAGCAGTACTTC.

On this clone itself: One end of the junction does not line up with germline, which may come from a read error. The chain couples TRBV19 to TRBJ2-1; D possibly corresponds to TRBD2 (6 bases). The CDR3 sequence is 13 residues long. CDR1 is LNHDA and CDR2 is SQIVND in the germline V gene (reference sequence). The CDR3 nucleotides read TGTGCCAGTAGTCTAAACCCGGGACGGGGGTTGGTCTTC. Encoded protein: CASSLNPGRGLVF.

This sequence joins TRBV5-1 and TRBJ2-5, with TRBD2 matching over 7 bases. The CDR3 loop spans 13 amino acids. J lost 3 bases, V lost 5 bases, and 4 bases had no gene match. The germline V gene has CDR1 SGHRS and CDR2 YFSETQ. This chain's CDR3 is CASSSGGEETQYF. The CDR3 region has the DNA TGCGCCAGCAGTTCGGGGGGAGAAGAGACCCAGTACTTC. The full variable domain, rest sourced from reference TRBV5-1 and TRBJ2-5, is KAGVTQTPRYLIKTRGQQVTLSCSPISGHRSVSWYQQTPGQGLQFLFEYFSETQRNKGNFPGRFSGRQFSNSRSEMNVSTLELGDSALYLCASSSGGEETQYFGPGTRLLVL.

About this clone: Other DNA sequences in the sample encode the same CDR3. The genes are TRBV3-1 (or the pseudogene TRBV3-2) and TRBJ1-2, with a tentative D call TRBD1 (5 bases). The V end was cut by 1 base, the J end by 7 bases, with 10 bases between. The CDR3 totals 13 residues. Germline CDR1 and CDR2: LGHDT and YNNKEL (reference sequence). CDR3 sequence (DNA): TGTGCCAGCAGCCAAGGGCAGGGAAGTGGCTACACCTTC. Its protein product is CASSQGQGSGYTF.

The gene calls are TRBV11-2 and TRBJ2-7, with 9 nucleotides matching TRBD2. J was trimmed by 3 bases and V by 1 base; bases with no gene match: 7. The germline V gene has CDR1 SGHAT and CDR2 FQNNGV. CDR3 length: 16 amino acids. CDR3 sequence: CASSLGAGGEGYEQYF. In DNA form, the CDR3 reads TGTGCCAGCAGCTTAGGAGCGGGGGGCGAGGGCTACGAGCAGTACTTC. Combining the CDR3 with reference TRBV11-2 and TRBJ2-7 gives the whole variable domain EAGVAQSPRYKIIEKRQSVAFWCNPISGHATLYWYQQILGQGPKLLIQFQNNGVVDDSQLPKDRFSAERLKGVDSTLKIQPAKLEDSAVYLCASSLGAGGEGYEQYFGPGTRLTVT.

V gene TRBV10-1 combines with J gene TRBJ1-2; 7 positions match TRBD1. The germline V gene has CDR1 WNHNN and CDR2 SYGVQD (reference sequence). This CDR3 contains 14 residues. After removal of 5 bases from V and 0 bases from J, the junction contained 3 bases not matched to a gene. CDR3 loop: CASSPDRANYGYTF. The CDR3 nucleotides read TGCGCCAGCAGTCCCGACAGGGCTAACTATGGCTACACCTTC.

The rearrangement uses TRBV29-1 and TRBJ1-2; TRBD1 matches at 8 bases. There are 15 residues in the CDR3. Germline-derived CDR1 and CDR2 are SQVTM and ANQGSEA. The ends lost 8 bases at V and 0 bases at J; junction bases unmatched: 11. Here the CDR3 DNA reads TGCAGCTGTTTACAGGGGGGTGAAACTAACTATGGCTACACCTTC. It specifies CSCLQGGETNYGYTF.

This clone occurred a few times. The rearrangement uses TRBV10-2 and TRBJ1-5, with D perhaps matching TRBD1 (6 bases). CDR1 and CDR2 (germline): WSHSY, SAAADI. V shed 2 bases and J shed 5 bases, with 16 bases lying between them. The CDR3 consists of 16 residues. The CDR3 sequence: CASSERNTGSYQPQHF. CDR3 sequence (DNA): TGCGCCAGCAGTGAGAGGAATACAGGGTCATATCAGCCCCAGCATTTT.

The CDR3 sequence is CAWSPDRGGSPLHF. The CDR3 DNA follows: TGTGCCTGGAGTCCCGACAGGGGTGGTTCACCCCTCCACTTT. The chain uses TRBV30 and TRBJ1-6; 8 nucleotides align to TRBD1. J lost 9 bases, V lost 2 bases, and 6 bases had no gene match. The CDR3 runs to 14 residues. The germline gives CDR1 GTSNPN, CDR2 SVGIG (reference sequence).

This chain connects TRBV2 to TRBJ1-1; a weak D match, TRBD1 (5 bases). The CDR3 sequence is 13 residues long. Trimming pared 10 bases from V and 5 bases from J, leaving 17 bases between. The germline V gene has CDR1 SNHLY and CDR2 FYNNEI. The CDR3 protein is CATQGPGKTEAFF. The CDR3 DNA reads TGTGCCACGCAAGGGCCAGGGAAAACTGAAGCTTTCTTT.

V usage is TRBV4-3 and J usage is TRBJ1-2; tentatively, D is TRBD1 (5 bases). Germline loops: CDR1 LGHNA, CDR2 YSLEER. Trimming pared 1 base from V and 3 bases from J, leaving 15 bases between. CDR3 size: 16 residues. CDR3 DNA sequence: TGCGCCAGCAGCCAAGCCGTAAGGGGTTCCCACTATGGCTACACCTTC. Its protein product is CASSQAVRGSHYGYTF.

This clone was counted many times. The chain employs TRBV7-3 and TRBJ2-1, with D possibly matching TRBD1 (6 bases). Trimming removed 5 bases at V and 0 bases at J, with 11 bases between. This CDR3 region has 15 residues. The germline V gene encodes CDR1 SGHTA and CDR2 FQGTGA. The CDR3 here is CASSRPGVSYNEQFF. CDR3 DNA: TGTGCCAGCAGCCGGCCAGGGGTCTCCTACAATGAGCAGTTCTTC.

This chain links TRBV4-1 with TRBJ1-2; the D gene is possibly TRBD1 (5 bases). The CDR3 has 14 residues. Per the germline V gene, CDR1 is MGHRA and CDR2 is YSYEKL. V lost 4 bases, J lost 3 bases, and 12 bases lay in between. The CDR3 DNA sequence: TGCGCCAGCAGCCGGCCAGGGCCGGACTATGGCTACACCTTC. Its translation is CASSRPGPDYGYTF.

This chain connects TRBV5-4 to TRBJ2-2; 11 positions agree with TRBD2. In germline, CDR1 is SGHNT, CDR2 YYREEE (reference sequence). Losses at the gene ends were 4 bases for V and 6 bases for J; bases not matched to a gene: 11. This CDR3 has 17 residues. Written as DNA, the CDR3 is TGTGCCAGCAGCCCCGACCTAGCGGGGGGTGTTGCCGGGGAGCTGTTTTTT. Protein: CASSPDLAGGVAGELFF.

This clone was counted once. This rearrangement joins TRBV6-5 to TRBJ1-2; D is undetermined. In germline, CDR1 is MNHEY, CDR2 SVGAGI. CDR3 size: 16 residues. Trimming took 0 bases from V and 1 from J, leaving 12 bases between them. The CDR3 loop is CASSYSRVPDNYGYTF. The DNA for the CDR3 is TGTGCCAGCAGTTACTCGAGGGTTCCGGATAACTATGGCTACACCTTC.

V and J are TRBV12-3 or TRBV12-4 and TRBJ1-3; no reliable D call. CDR3 length equals 13 residues. Trimming stripped 10 bases from V and 2 bases from J, with 12 bases between. CDR3 protein: CATHPGAGNTIYF. For the CDR3, the DNA is TGTGCCACCCACCCAGGTGCTGGAAACACCATATATTTT.

V usage is TRBV5-4 and J usage is TRBJ1-1; the D gene is possibly TRBD1 (5 bases). V lost 0 bases to trimming and J lost 10 bases, with 13 bases between them. This CDR3 has 13 amino acids. Germline CDR1 SGHNT, CDR2 YYREEE (reference sequence). The CDR3 sequence: CASSLDPMGGAFF. CDR3 nucleotide sequence: TGTGCCAGCAGCTTGGACCCTATGGGGGGAGCTTTCTTT. The full variable domain, completed using reference TRBV5-4 and TRBJ1-1, is ETGVTQSPTHLIKTRGQQVTLRCSSQSGHNTVSWYQQALGQGPQFIFQYYREEENGRGNFPPRFSGLQFPNYSSELNVNALELDDSALYLCASSLDPMGGAFFGQGTRLTVV.

V is TRBV4-1 and J is TRBJ1-4, with 10 bases identical to TRBD1. The V gene end was trimmed by 5 bases and the J gene end by 3 bases; junction bases not matched to a gene: 6. Germline loops: CDR1 MGHRA, CDR2 YSYEKL. This CDR3 spans 16 amino acids. The CDR3 nucleotides read TGCGCCAGCAGCGAGGACAGGGGGTGGTCTAATGAAAAACTGTTTTTT. The encoded protein is CASSEDRGWSNEKLFF.

This clone was recorded only once. Mismatch with germline at one junction end may stem from a read error. The chain combines TRBV20-1 with TRBJ1-1; D gene ambiguous. CDR3 length: 13 amino acids. Germline CDR1 and CDR2: DFQATT and SNEGSKA (reference sequence). The CDR3 loop reads CSASLDWNNEAFF. For the CDR3, the DNA is TGCAGTGCTAGTTTGGACTGGAACAATGAAGCTTTCTTT.

V gene TRBV4-3 combines with J gene TRBJ2-1; D unresolved. The germline V and J ends were trimmed by 3 bases and 4 bases, with 10 bases remaining between them. The CDR3 has 14 amino acids. The V gene's germline CDR1 is LGHNA and CDR2 YSLEER. The CDR3 nucleotides are TGCGCCAGCAGCCACTCCGCGGAGTACAATGAGCAGTTCTTC. It yields the protein CASSHSAEYNEQFF.

J is TRBJ1-2 and V is TRBV7-8; 7 bases line up with TRBD1. Germline CDR1 is SGHVS and CDR2 is FQNEAQ. The CDR3 covers 16 residues. Trimming cost V 5 bases and J 3 bases; bases outside gene matches: 12. The CDR3 sequence is CASSPSPGTDYYGYTF. The CDR3 DNA follows: TGTGCCAGCAGCCCGAGTCCCGGGACAGACTACTATGGCTACACCTTC.

This clone came up once. This sequence joins TRBV24-1 and TRBJ2-2; D is ambiguous. In germline, CDR1 is KGHDR, CDR2 SFDVKD. V lost 10 bases and J lost 6, with 17 bases in between. The CDR3 is 14 residues long. The CDR3 is CATHGLQLAGELFF. DNA of the CDR3: TGTGCCACACACGGCCTGCAGCTAGCCGGGGAGCTGTTTTTT.